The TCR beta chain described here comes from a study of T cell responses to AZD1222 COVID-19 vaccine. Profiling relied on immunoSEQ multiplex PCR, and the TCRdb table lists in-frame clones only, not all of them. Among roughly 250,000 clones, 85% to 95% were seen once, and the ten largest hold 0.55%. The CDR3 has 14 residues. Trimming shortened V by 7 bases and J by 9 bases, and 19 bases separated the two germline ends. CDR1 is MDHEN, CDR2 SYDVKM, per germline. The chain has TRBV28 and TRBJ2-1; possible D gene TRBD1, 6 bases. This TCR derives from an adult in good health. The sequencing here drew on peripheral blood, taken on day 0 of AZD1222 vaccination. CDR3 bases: TGTGCCAGCAACGTCGGACAGCGAGTAGGTGAGCAGTTCTTC. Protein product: CASNVGQRVGEQFF.